This TCR beta chain was captured by sequencing in a study of T cell responses to AZD1222 COVID-19 vaccine. Study-level points and caveats: The donors showed a predominance of white British ancestry and of females, with possible underestimation of clonal diversity.

The CDR3 is made up of 16 amino acids. Germline CDR1 and CDR2: MDHEN and SYDVKM. The V and J ends lost 5 bases and 2 bases, in that order; junction bases with no gene match: 8. TCRdb keeps only in-frame clones here, not all; method: immunoSEQ multiplex PCR. Found here are some 200,000 clones, 85% to 90% of them singletons; the top ten hold 25% to 30%. As to this clone: Its antigen is still unknown.

The sample was peripheral blood, taken 28 days after the second AZD1222 dose. The chain is built from TRBV28 and TRBJ2-5, with TRBD2 matching 10 bases. This sequence originates from an adult who received the AZD1222 COVID-19 vaccine. The CDR3 bases are TGTGCCAGCAGTCCCCCGGGACTAGCGTCACAAGAGACCCAGTACTTC. It encodes CASSPPGLASQETQYF.